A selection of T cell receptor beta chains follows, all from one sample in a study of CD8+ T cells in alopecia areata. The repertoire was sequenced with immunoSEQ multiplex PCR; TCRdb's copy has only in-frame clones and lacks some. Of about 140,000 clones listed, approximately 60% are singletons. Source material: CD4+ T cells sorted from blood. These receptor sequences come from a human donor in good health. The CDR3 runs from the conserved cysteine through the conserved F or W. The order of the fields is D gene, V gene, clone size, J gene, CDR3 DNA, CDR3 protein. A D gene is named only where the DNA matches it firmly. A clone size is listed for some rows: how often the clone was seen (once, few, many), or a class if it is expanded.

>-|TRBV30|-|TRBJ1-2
TGTGCCTGGAGCGTGGACAGCTTTCCTAACTATGGCTACACCTTC
CAWSVDSFPNYGYTF
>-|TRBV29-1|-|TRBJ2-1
TGCAGCGAAACGGGATGGACGGCCTACAATGAGCAGTTCTTC
CSETGWTAYNEQFF
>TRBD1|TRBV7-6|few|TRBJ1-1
TGTGCCAGCAGCCAGGGGGTTCAGGCCACTGAAGCTTTCTTT
CASSQGVQATEAFF
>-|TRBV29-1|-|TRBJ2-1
TGCAGCGTCCACCGTGACATTTCCTACAATGAGCAGTTCTTC
CSVHRDISYNEQFF
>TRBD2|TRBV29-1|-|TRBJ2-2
TGCAGCGTTAAATTGGCGGGAGTTACCGGGGAGCTGTTTTTT
CSVKLAGVTGELFF
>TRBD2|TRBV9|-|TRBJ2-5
TGTGCCAGCAGCGTAGGTGGCGGGAGTAAAGAGACCCAGTACTTC
CASSVGGGSKETQYF
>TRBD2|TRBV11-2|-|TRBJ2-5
TGTGCCAGCAGCTTATCCCCGGGAGGCCAAGACTTC
CASSLSPGGQDF
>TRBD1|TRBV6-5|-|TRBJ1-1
TGTGCCAGCAGGCACGACAGGGGGAACACTGAAGCTTTCTTT
CASRHDRGNTEAFF
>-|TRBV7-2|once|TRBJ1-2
TGTGCCAGCAGCTTAAGTACGACCTATGGCTACACCTTC
CASSLSTTYGYTF
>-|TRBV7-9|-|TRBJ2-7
TGTGCCAGCAGCCCCAATCACGTAGGACAATACTACGAGCAGTACTTC
CASSPNHVGQYYEQYF
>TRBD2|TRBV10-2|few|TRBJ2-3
TGCGCCAGCAGATATACTAGCGGGAGGGCCTTAGATACGCAGTATTTT
CASRYTSGRALDTQYF
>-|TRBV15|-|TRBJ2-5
TGTGCCACCAGCGAAGGAGGGGGTGGCGAGACCCAGTACTTC
CATSEGGGGETQYF
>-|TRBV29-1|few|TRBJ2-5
TGCAGCGTTGAACTGCAAGAGACCCAGTACTTC
CSVELQETQYF
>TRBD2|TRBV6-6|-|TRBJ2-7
TGTGCCAGCAGTTACGGGCAGCGGGAGGGCCACGAGCAGTACTTC
CASSYGQREGHEQYF
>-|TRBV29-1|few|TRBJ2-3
TGCAGCGCCGAAGAGGGCGCAGATACGCAGTATTTT
CSAEEGADTQYF
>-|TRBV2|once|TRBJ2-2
TGTGCCAGCTCTTGGGCCGCGAACACCGGGGAGCTGTTTTTT
CASSWAANTGELFF
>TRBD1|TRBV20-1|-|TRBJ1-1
TGCAGTTCCTACACAGGGGCTGAAGCTTTCTTT
CSSYTGAEAFF
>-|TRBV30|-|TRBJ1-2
TGTGCCTGGGAGATGGGGGGTGGCTACACCTTC
CAWEMGGGYTF
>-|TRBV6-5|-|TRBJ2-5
TGTGCCAGCAGTTCCCCCCGGGACTCCAAAGAGACCCAGTACTTC
CASSSPRDSKETQYF
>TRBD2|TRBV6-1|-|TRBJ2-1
TGTGCCAGCAGTGAACTAGCGGGAGGGAGGGATGAGCAGTTCTTC
CASSELAGGRDEQFF
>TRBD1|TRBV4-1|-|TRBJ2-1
TGCGCCAGCAGCCAAGGGGGGACAGGGGCTATCGATGAGCAGTTCTTC
CASSQGGTGAIDEQFF
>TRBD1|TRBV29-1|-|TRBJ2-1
TGCAGCGTTGCTCCTGGGACAGGGCTTTCCAATGAGCAGTTCTTC
CSVAPGTGLSNEQFF
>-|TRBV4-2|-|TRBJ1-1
TGTGCCAGCAGCCAAGTGCGACCGGGGGATGAAGCTTTCTTT
CASSQVRPGDEAFF
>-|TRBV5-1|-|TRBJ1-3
TGCGCCAGCAGCTTGGATGGAAACACCATATATTTT
CASSLDGNTIYF
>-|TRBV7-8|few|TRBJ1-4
TGTGCCAGCAGCGATGAGCGGGACGGAGTTGAAAAACTGTTTTTT
CASSDERDGVEKLFF
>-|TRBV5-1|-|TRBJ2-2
TGCGCCAGCAGCTTGCGGGGATTGGAGACCGGGGAGCTGTTTTTT
CASSLRGLETGELFF